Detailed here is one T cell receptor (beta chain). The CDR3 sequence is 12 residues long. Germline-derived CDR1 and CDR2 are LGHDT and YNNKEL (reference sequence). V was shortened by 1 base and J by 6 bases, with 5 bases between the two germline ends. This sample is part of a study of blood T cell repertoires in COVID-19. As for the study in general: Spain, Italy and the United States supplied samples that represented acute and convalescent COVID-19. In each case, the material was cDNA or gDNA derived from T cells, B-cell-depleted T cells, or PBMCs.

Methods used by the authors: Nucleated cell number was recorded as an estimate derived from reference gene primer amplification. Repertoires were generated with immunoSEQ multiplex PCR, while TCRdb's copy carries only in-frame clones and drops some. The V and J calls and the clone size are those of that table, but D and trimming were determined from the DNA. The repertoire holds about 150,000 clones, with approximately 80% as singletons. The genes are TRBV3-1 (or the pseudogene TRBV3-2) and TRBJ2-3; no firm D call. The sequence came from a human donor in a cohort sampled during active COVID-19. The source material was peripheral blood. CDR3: CASSQGPDTQYF. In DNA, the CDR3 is TGTGCCAGCAGCCAAGGGCCTGATACGCAGTATTTT.